The 22 T cell receptor beta chains listed next were all sequenced from one sample in a study of blood T cell repertoires in COVID-19. This table comes from immunoSEQ multiplex PCR, and its TCRdb copy is limited to in-frame clones, with some not included. Of approximately 140,000 clones in the sample, approximately 88% were seen once. The sample consisted of peripheral blood. These receptors were taken from a man in his 70s with acute or convalescent COVID-19.

On this clone itself: Additional DNA sequences in this sample encode the identical CDR3. The chain uses TRBV5-1 and TRBJ1-2, with 11 bases aligning to TRBD1. The CDR3 covers 15 residues. CDR1 is SGHRS, CDR2 YFSETQ, per germline. The junction had 4 bases not matched to a gene; V was cut back by 0 bases and J by 6 bases. For the CDR3, the DNA is TGCGCCAGCAGCTTGGCCGGGACAGGGGGAGATGGCTACACCTTC. Translation gives CASSLAGTGGDGYTF.

The chain links TRBV28 to TRBJ2-5; possibly TRBD1 for D (6 bases). Trimming left V 1 base short and J 5 bases short, with 17 bases between. The CDR3 loop spans 16 amino acids. Germline V CDR1 and CDR2: MDHEN, SYDVKM. The CDR3 here is CASSLFQGLGSETQYF. The CDR3 nucleotides are TGTGCCAGCAGTTTATTTCAGGGGCTGGGTTCGGAGACCCAGTACTTC.

This clone was recorded once. The chain carries TRBV11-2 and TRBJ1-2, with 9 bases aligning to TRBD1. In germline, CDR1 is SGHAT, CDR2 FQNNGV. The CDR3 is made up of 15 amino acids. The V segment lost 3 bases and the J segment 3 bases; nucleotides outside the gene matches: 5. The CDR3 DNA follows: TGTGCCAGCAGCTTCCGGACAGGGGTAGACTATGGCTACACCTTC. Protein product: CASSFRTGVDYGYTF. The entire variable domain, with the rest obtained from reference TRBV11-2 and TRBJ1-2, is as follows: EAGVAQSPRYKIIEKRQSVAFWCNPISGHATLYWYQQILGQGPKLLIQFQNNGVVDDSQLPKDRFSAERLKGVDSTLKIQPAKLEDSAVYLCASSFRTGVDYGYTFGSGTRLTVV.

The J gene is TRBJ2-7, the V gene TRBV18; no clear D gene. The CDR3 extends over 13 amino acids. The V end was cut by 2 bases, the J end by 5 bases, with 10 bases between. Germline V gene data show CDR1 as KGHSH and CDR2 as LQKENI. Written as DNA, the CDR3 is TGTGCCAGCTCACCATCCGGGTCCAACGAGCAGTACTTC. Translation gives CASSPSGSNEQYF.

This clone was detected once. This chain joins TRBV19 and TRBJ2-3; D gene ambiguous. The CDR3 loop spans 13 amino acids. V was cut by 5 bases and J by 0 bases, with 6 bases left in between. CDR1 is LNHDA and CDR2 is SQIVND in the germline V gene (reference sequence). The CDR3 is CASSLLSTDTQYF. The CDR3 DNA is TGTGCCAGTAGTCTATTGAGCACAGATACGCAGTATTTT. The full variable domain, with the rest looked up from reference TRBV19 and TRBJ2-3, is DGGITQSPKYLFRKEGQNVTLSCEQNLNHDAMYWYRQDPGQGLRLIYYSQIVNDFQKGDIAEGYSVSREKKESFPLTVTSAQKNPTAFYLCASSLLSTDTQYFGPGTRLTVL.

The J gene is TRBJ2-1, the V gene TRBV4-2; 7 bases line up with TRBD2. Germline trimming cut 1 base from V and 4 bases from J; bases unmatched to any gene: 7. Germline V CDR1 and CDR2: LGHNA, YNFKEQ. This CDR3 is built from 16 residues. The CDR3 DNA is TGTGCCAGCAGCCAAGGTCGGGCTAGCGGATACAATGAGCAGTTCTTC. Translating gives CASSQGRASGYNEQFF.

The chain combines TRBV25-1 with TRBJ1-1; D call uncertain. From germline, CDR1 is MGHDK and CDR2 SYGVNS. V dropped 5 bases and J dropped 4 bases, with 5 bases sitting between them. This CDR3 spans 11 amino acids. CDR3 sequence reads: CASSSFTEAFF. The CDR3 nucleotides read TGTGCCAGCAGTTCTTTCACTGAAGCTTTCTTT.

The rearrangement links TRBV27 to TRBJ2-6; D is unresolved. V was cut by 6 bases and J by 0 bases, with 9 bases left in between. Germline V gene lookup returns CDR1 MNHEY and CDR2 SMNVEV (reference sequence). The CDR3 runs 15 residues. CDR3 nucleotides: TGTGCCAGCAGCTATAAGCACTCTGGGGCCAACGTCCTGACTTTC. Translation: CASSYKHSGANVLTF.

The chain combines TRBV9 with TRBJ2-1, with 15 nucleotides matching TRBD2. Germline V CDR1 and CDR2: SGDLS, YYNGEE. CDR3 length equals 14 residues. V gave up 3 bases and J gave up 16 bases; unmatched junction bases: 8. DNA of the CDR3: TGTGCCAGCAGCGGGACTAGCGGGGGGGCCACCATCTTCTTC. This codes for CASSGTSGGATIFF.

With respect to this clone: No DNA is shown, since the ends of the CDR3 on it are uncertain; the CDR3 is the one TCRdb lists. This sequence joins TRBV21-1 and TRBJ2-3; the DNA was not compared with TRBD2, the D call given in the table. TRBV21-1 is assigned pseudogene status. Inclusive of both ends, the CDR3 amounts to 14 amino acids. This CDR3 reads CASSSYRCTDTQYF.

This clone was observed once. The chain employs TRBV11-2 and TRBJ2-1; 7 bases match TRBD2. CDR1 is SGHAT, CDR2 FQNNGV, per germline. This CDR3 comprises 14 residues. The V gene end was trimmed by 5 bases and the J gene end by 9 bases; junction bases not matched to a gene: 10. This chain's CDR3 is CASSRPTTSPEQFF. As DNA, the CDR3 is TGTGCCAGCAGCCGCCCGACGACTAGCCCTGAGCAGTTCTTC.

This clone was seen once. The chain has TRBV7-8 and TRBJ1-3; the D gene is possibly TRBD1 (6 bases). The germline CDR1 and CDR2 sequences are SGHVS and FQNEAQ. The V gene lost 5 bases and the J gene lost 4 bases, with 12 bases spanning the gap. This CDR3 comprises 14 residues. This CDR3 is CASSPGTRGNTIYF. The DNA of the CDR3 is TGTGCCAGCAGCCCCGGGACAAGAGGAAACACCATATATTTT.

The chain has TRBV24-1 and TRBJ2-1; D remains ambiguous. There are 15 residues in the CDR3. Germline V gene data show CDR1 as KGHDR and CDR2 as SFDVKD. Trimming took 0 bases from V and 8 from J, leaving 13 bases between them. The CDR3: CATSDLGPLKHEQFF. The CDR3 bases are TGTGCCACCAGTGATTTGGGCCCCCTCAAACATGAGCAGTTCTTC.

The V call is TRBV15, the J call TRBJ2-3; D is possibly TRBD2 (6 bases). The germline CDR1 and CDR2 sequences are LNHNV and YYDKDF (reference sequence). V gave up 1 base and J gave up 0 bases, with 20 bases separating them. The CDR3 runs to 19 residues. The DNA of the CDR3 is TGTGCCACCAGCAGAGGCCTCACGGCGACTAGGTCGAGCACAGATACGCAGTATTTT. Translating it yields CATSRGLTATRSSTDTQYF. Looking up the rest from reference TRBV15 and TRBJ2-3 gives the full variable domain: DAMVIQNPRYQVTQFGKPVTLSCSQTLNHNVMYWYQQKSSQAPKLLFHYYDKDFNNEADTPDNFQSRRPNTSFCFLDIRSPGLGDTAMYLCATSRGLTATRSSTDTQYFGPGTRLTVL.

This clone was detected once. The chain is built from TRBV7-9 and TRBJ2-1, with TRBD1 matching over 7 bases. Germline V gene sequence: CDR1 SEHNR, CDR2 FQNEAQ (reference sequence). The CDR3 has 15 amino acids. The V and J ends lost 4 bases and 8 bases, in that order; junction bases with no gene match: 11. The CDR3: CASSSRQGIVYEQFF. The CDR3 DNA sequence: TGTGCCAGCAGCTCCCGACAGGGAATAGTTTATGAGCAGTTCTTC.

The chain uses TRBV15 and TRBJ2-1; tentative D call: TRBD2 (6 bases). Trimming pared 8 bases from V and 4 bases from J, leaving 18 bases between. CDR1 is LNHNV and CDR2 is YYDKDF in the germline V gene (reference sequence). The CDR3 has 15 amino acids. The CDR3, as DNA: TGTGCCACCCAAGCTCCGGGTCGGGGGTACAATGAGCAGTTCTTC. Its translation is CATQAPGRGYNEQFF.

The rearrangement joins TRBV25-1 to TRBJ1-3; D gene uncertain. Deletions cut 3 bases from V and 0 bases from J, with 12 bases between. This CDR3 contains 16 residues. Germline V gene lookup returns CDR1 MGHDK and CDR2 SYGVNS. This chain's CDR3 is CASSDPRSSSGNTIYF. The CDR3 nucleotides are TGTGCCAGCAGTGATCCCAGGTCCAGCTCTGGAAACACCATATATTTT.

The CDR3 here is CASSLKGPRGGETQYF. CDR3 nucleotides: TGTGCCAGCAGCTTGAAGGGCCCACGGGGAGGAGAGACCCAGTACTTC. The rearrangement joins TRBV5-4 to TRBJ2-5; possibly TRBD2 for D (6 bases). This CDR3 comprises 16 residues. V dropped 1 base and J dropped 4 bases, with 17 bases sitting between them. CDR1 and CDR2 from the germline V gene are SGHNT and YYREEE (reference sequence). Full variable domain (remainder filled in from reference TRBV5-4 and TRBJ2-5): ETGVTQSPTHLIKTRGQQVTLRCSSQSGHNTVSWYQQALGQGPQFIFQYYREEENGRGNFPPRFSGLQFPNYSSELNVNALELDDSALYLCASSLKGPRGGETQYFGPGTRLLVL.

The chain employs TRBV29-1 and TRBJ2-7, with 9 bases fitting TRBD1. CDR1 is SQVTM, CDR2 ANQGSEA, per germline. CDR3 length equals 12 residues. The V segment lost 7 bases and the J segment 7 bases; nucleotides outside the gene matches: 8. The CDR3 nucleotides are TGCAGCGGGGGACAGGGAATATTTGAGCAGTACTTC. This translates into CSGGQGIFEQYF.

This chain connects TRBV24-1 to TRBJ2-1, with D tentatively TRBD1 (7 bases). This CDR3 is built from 12 residues. With 8 bases removed from V and 8 bases from J, the gap between germline ends came to 12 bases. In germline, CDR1 is KGHDR, CDR2 SFDVKD. CDR3 sequence reads: CATKGRGDEQFF. DNA of the CDR3: TGTGCCACCAAGGGCAGGGGGGATGAGCAGTTCTTC.

The rearrangement joins TRBV27 to TRBJ1-2, with 8 bases identical to TRBD1. Looked up from germline, CDR1 is MNHEY and CDR2 is SMNVEV (reference sequence). Trimming took 2 bases from V and 6 from J; bases not matched to a gene: 11. This CDR3 has 16 residues. Here the CDR3 DNA reads TGTGCCAGCAGTTTAAATCCGCTGGGCAGGGGGCATGGCTACACCTTC. It is translated as CASSLNPLGRGHGYTF.

This chain connects TRBV7-3 to TRBJ2-5; D perhaps matches TRBD2 (6 bases). CDR3 length equals 14 residues. Germline V lookup: CDR1 SGHTA, CDR2 FQGTGA. Trimming pared 5 bases from V and 2 bases from J, leaving 12 bases between. The CDR3: CASSPAAGQETQYF. The DNA of the CDR3 is TGTGCCAGCAGCCCAGCCGCGGGGCAAGAGACCCAGTACTTC.